Below are 13 T cell receptor beta chains sequenced from a single sample in a study of read filtering for tumor transcriptome and immune sequencing (TCRdb year 2020). Sequencing was performed on an Illumina HiSeq 4000. TCR libraries were constructed from about 400 ng RNA using the Immunoverse kit, and molecular barcoded adaptors covering alpha/delta and beta/gamma chains were employed. TCRdb applied fastp at Q25 and MiXCR to the public reads, then kept only in-frame beta chains. Each CDR3 protein gets just one entry, which takes the most common genes and DNA from the rows behind it. This sample comprises 50,000 to 65,000 distinct CDR3 sequences, more than 9% of them detected only once. The top ten clonotypes cover roughly 17% of the sample. The sample comprised a population of CD138-negative cells sorted from bone marrow. The sample's cell subset or site label, in plain terms: bone marrow mononuclear cells depleted of CD138+ plasma/myeloma cells by negative magnetic selection. The receptors were sampled from a donor aged 40 or older with multiple myeloma.

This clonotype was seen many times. This sequence joins TRBV12-3 or TRBV12-4 and TRBJ2-1; the match to TRBD2 covers 9 bases. The CDR3 consists of 15 residues. Trimming at V came to 6 bases and at J to 5 bases, leaving 8 bases not matched to a gene. The CDR3 sequence is CASRLPGLADNEQFF. The CDR3 nucleotides read TGTGCCAGCAGACTACCGGGACTAGCAGACAATGAGCAGTTCTTC.

This clonotype has at least ten counts. J is TRBJ2-2 and V is TRBV24-1, with D unresolved. The V and J ends lost 2 bases and 4 bases respectively, with 1 base between them. Germline V gene sequence: CDR1 KGHDR, CDR2 SFDVKD. This CDR3 spans 12 amino acids. The CDR3 DNA follows: TGTGCCACCAGTGATTCCACCGGGGAGCTGTTTTTT. The encoded protein is CATSDSTGELFF.

In the case of this clonotype: A junction end diverges from the germline sequence, so it may reflect a read error. The V gene is TRBV3-1, the J gene TRBJ2-6, with TRBD1 matching 8 bases. Per the germline V gene, CDR1 is LGHDT and CDR2 is YNNKEL (reference sequence). The CDR3 length is 16 residues. The CDR3 sequence: CASSQDREPGANVLIF. Here the CDR3 DNA reads TGTGCCAGCAGCCAGGACAGGGAGCCTGGGGCCAACGTCCTGATTTTC.

This clonotype was observed at least ten times. The CDR3 nucleotides are TGTGCCAGCAGTTACCCGCTACTAGCGGGGGACCAAGAGACCCAGTACTTC. Its translation is CASSYPLLAGDQETQYF. The rearrangement uses TRBV6-2 or TRBV6-3 and TRBJ2-5, with TRBD2 matching over 11 bases. Germline V CDR1 and CDR2: MNHEY, SVGEGT. Losses at the gene ends were 2 bases for V and 0 bases for J; bases not matched to a gene: 5. There are 17 residues in the CDR3.

This clonotype was seen many times. The chain employs TRBV10-3 and TRBJ2-7; 9 nucleotides align to TRBD1. From germline, CDR1 is ENHRY and CDR2 SYGVKD. V dropped 6 bases and J dropped 6; count of bases not matched to a gene: 6. This CDR3 is built from 13 residues. CDR3 bases: TGTGCCATCAGCGGGACAGGGAATGGCGAGCAGTACTTC. The encoded protein is CAISGTGNGEQYF.

Only a few counts were recorded for this clonotype. The chain combines TRBV6-2 or TRBV6-3 with TRBJ1-5, with D maybe TRBD1 (5 bases). This CDR3 comprises 15 residues. Germline loops: CDR1 MNHEY, CDR2 SVGEGT. Trimming stripped 6 bases from V and 5 bases from J, with 17 bases between. CDR3 in amino acids: CASSRARGVDQPQHF. CDR3 sequence (DNA): TGTGCCAGCAGCCGTGCCCGGGGCGTGGATCAGCCCCAGCATTTT.

This clonotype was detected ten times or more. The chain recombines TRBV4-1 with TRBJ2-5, with TRBD1 as a possible D gene (5 bases). Germline-derived CDR1 and CDR2 are MGHRA and YSYEKL. This CDR3 is 13 amino acids long. Trimming left V 4 bases short and J 2 bases short, with 8 bases between. The CDR3 region has the DNA TGCGCCAGCAGCCTTTCAGGGCAAGAGACCCAGTACTTC. This sequence encodes CASSLSGQETQYF.

This clonotype was seen at least ten times. This sequence joins TRBV9 and TRBJ2-5; D is unresolved. Trimming took off 0 bases at V and 7 bases at J, with 16 bases between the two ends. There are 15 residues in the CDR3. Germline V gene lookup returns CDR1 SGDLS and CDR2 YYNGEE. The CDR3 region is CASSVDSVTEGTQYF. The CDR3 DNA sequence: TGTGCCAGCAGCGTAGATTCAGTTACGGAAGGGACCCAGTACTTC. The full variable domain, completed using reference TRBV9 and TRBJ2-5, is DSGVTQTPKHLITATGQRVTLRCSPRSGDLSVYWYQQSLDQGLQFLIQYYNGEERAKGNILERFSAQQFPDLHSELNLSSLELGDSALYFCASSVDSVTEGTQYFGPGTRLLVL.

Ten or more counts support this clonotype. The chain is built from TRBV12-3 or TRBV12-4 and TRBJ1-3; D is unclear. This CDR3 is 14 amino acids long. V was cut by 3 bases and J by 2 bases, with 8 bases left in between. The CDR3 loop is CASSLAGAGNTIYF. CDR3 DNA: TGTGCCAGCAGTTTGGCCGGGGCTGGAAACACCATATATTTT.

This clonotype was seen many times. This chain connects TRBV12-3 or TRBV12-4 to TRBJ2-3, with D hard to call. The V and J ends lost 0 bases and 9 bases respectively, with 13 bases between them. The CDR3 contains 14 residues. CDR3 region: CASSLASAVGTQYF. The CDR3 coding sequence is TGTGCCAGCAGTTTAGCGTCTGCCGTGGGCACGCAGTATTTT.

This chain joins TRBV14 and TRBJ2-3, with TRBD2 as a possible D gene (5 bases). Germline CDR1 is SGHDN and CDR2 is FVKESK. Trimming left V 1 base short and J 3 bases short, with 11 bases between. The CDR3 runs 15 residues. This chain's CDR3 is CASSQAGILTDTQYF. The CDR3 DNA reads TGTGCCAGCAGCCAAGCGGGGATTTTAACAGATACGCAGTATTTT. The full variable domain, with the rest looked up from reference TRBV14 and TRBJ2-3, is EAGVTQFPSHSVIEKGQTVTLRCDPISGHDNLYWYRRVMGKEIKFLLHFVKESKQDESGMPNNRFLAERTGGTYSTLKVQPAELEDSGVYFCASSQAGILTDTQYFGPGTRLTVL.

This clonotype showed up just a few times. This chain links TRBV6-2 or TRBV6-3 with TRBJ2-3, with D hard to call. This CDR3 has 15 amino acids. The germline V gene has CDR1 MNHEY and CDR2 SVGEGT. V lost 5 bases and J 4 bases, leaving 16 bases between the germline ends. DNA of the CDR3: TGTGCCAGCAGTCCCCGTGTGGGGTCAGCAGATACGCAGTATTTT. Translation gives CASSPRVGSADTQYF.

Ten or more counts support this clonotype. The CDR3 here is CASSFGRARVTEAFF. DNA of the CDR3: TGTGCCAGCAGCTTCGGCAGGGCGAGGGTCACTGAAGCTTTCTTT. V is TRBV5-5 and J is TRBJ1-1, with a tentative D call TRBD1 (5 bases). Germline CDR1 and CDR2: SGHKS and YYEKEE (reference sequence). The CDR3 is 15 residues long. V lost 2 bases, J lost 4 bases, and 15 bases lay in between.